The clone carrying this T cell receptor beta chain was found once. Its antigen is currently unknown. CDR3 size: 12 residues. The data are from a study of T cell clones after liver transplantation. Study-level information: Graft-donor-reactive sequences were compared with third-party-reactive TCRbeta sequences from pre-transplant mixed lymphocyte reactions. Until 12-24 months post-transplant, subjects got standard immunosuppression and no induction. The study's findings and limits: Conclusions were preliminary, with small, heterogeneous patient groups.

The protocol was immunoSEQ multiplex PCR, while the TCRdb copy is restricted to in-frame clones and leaves out a portion. Of about 75,000 clones in the sample, roughly 80% are singletons; the top ten hold around 2%. This sequence joins TRBV21-1 and TRBJ2-3; whether TRBD2, the table's D call, matches the DNA was not checked. TRBV21-1 is designated a pseudogene. The receptor was derived from a human patient who received a liver transplant. Some of the T cells might come from the graft donor. This sample comprised CD4+ T cells from blood, obtained roughly 48 months after liver transplant. CDR3 in amino acids: CARGGDEDTQYF. CDR3 bases: TGTGCCAGAGGCGGGGACGAAGATACGCAGTATTTT.